This TCR beta chain emerged from a study of blood T cell repertoires in COVID-19. Across the whole study: Acute and convalescent COVID-19 specimens originated in the United States, Italy and Spain. Nucleic acid was either cDNA or gDNA, and it came from T cells, B-cell-depleted T cells, or PBMCs.

In the original workflow: By means of reference gene primer amplification, nucleated cell counts were estimated. Here immunoSEQ multiplex PCR was the method, and the copy in TCRdb shows in-frame clones only, minus some. D and trimming were read from the DNA, whereas the V and J calls and clone size are those reported in that table. The sample includes a few hundred thousand clones, about nine tenths of them seen just once. This TCR was sampled from a woman aged 40 to 49 who had recovered from COVID-19. Input material: peripheral blood.

The CDR3 DNA sequence: TGTGCCAGCTCACCAAAAGCGTGGTCCCGCGGTGTGACCCAGTACTTC. Its protein is CASSPKAWSRGVTQYF. This chain links TRBV18 with TRBJ2-5; D not certain. CDR3 length: 16 amino acids. Germline loops: CDR1 KGHSH, CDR2 LQKENI. Trimming cost V 2 bases and J 7 bases, with 20 bases left between them.